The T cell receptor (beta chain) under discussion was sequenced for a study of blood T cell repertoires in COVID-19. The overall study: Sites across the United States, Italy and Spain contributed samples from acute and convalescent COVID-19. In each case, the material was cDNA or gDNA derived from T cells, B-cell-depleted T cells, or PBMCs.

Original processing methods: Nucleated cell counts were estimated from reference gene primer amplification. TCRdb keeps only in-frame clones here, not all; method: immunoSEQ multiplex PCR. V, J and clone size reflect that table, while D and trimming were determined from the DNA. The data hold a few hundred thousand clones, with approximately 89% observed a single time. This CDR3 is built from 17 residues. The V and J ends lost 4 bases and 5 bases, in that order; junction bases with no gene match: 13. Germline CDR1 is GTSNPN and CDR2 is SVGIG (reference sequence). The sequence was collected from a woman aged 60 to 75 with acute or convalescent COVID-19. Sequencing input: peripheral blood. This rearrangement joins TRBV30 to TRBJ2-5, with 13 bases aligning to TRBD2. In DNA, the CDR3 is TGTGCCTGGACCTTGGGACTAGCGGGACGCTGGTTGGAGACCCAGTACTTC. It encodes CAWTLGLAGRWLETQYF.